This TCR beta chain was profiled in a study of shared clonotypes between healthy human individuals. Looking at the study overall: CD4 naive and CD4 memory each took three plates per donor, while CD8 naive took two and CD8 memory one.

Findings of the study overall: Clonotype sharing across four donors was observed for around 4.5% of naive CD4 clonotypes. Non-shared clonotypes were found to have lower generation probabilities than the clonotypes that were shared by all four of the sorted-subset donors.

Assay used: immunoSEQ multiplex PCR; TCRdb lists only in-frame clones, some missing. The sample includes about 2 million clones, roughly 94% of them seen just once. Naive CD8 cells lacked CD45RO and underwent positive selection for CCR7, leaving out terminally differentiated effector memory CD45RA+ cells. Comment on this clone: Its specificity is not known.

The CDR3 totals 16 residues. V shed 2 bases and J shed 0 bases, with 11 bases lying between them. Germline loops: CDR1 MNHEY, CDR2 SVGAGI. The sequenced sample consisted of naive CD8+ T cells sorted from blood. This chain links TRBV6-5 with TRBJ1-3, with a possible D match to TRBD1 (5 bases). The receptor was isolated from a man younger than 30 in good health. The CDR3 region is CASSYPQVFSGNTIYF. Here the CDR3 DNA reads TGTGCCAGCAGTTACCCACAGGTGTTCTCTGGAAACACCATATATTTT.